This entry is about one TCR beta chain. There are many counts of this clonotype. The specificity of this receptor is unknown. No base quality information exists; no much larger clone differs at one position. Reading the label with the study, this specimen's time point is: before trial treatment. The donors took part in RACIN, a single-arm, phase I, dose-escalation trial that combined nivolumab, ipilimumab, aspirin, low-dose cyclophosphamide and low-dose radiotherapy. Patients were eligible if they had advanced solid tumors that were TIL-negative. The CDR3 measures 13 amino acids from cysteine to phenylalanine. Solely the CDR3 DNA is kept, with 39 bases framed from the first base. The junction carries 8 bases between V and J, which are trimmed by 1 base and 4 bases respectively. The germline V gene yields MNHNS for CDR1 and SASEGT for CDR2. The data are from a study of low-dose radiotherapy and immunotherapy resistance in tumors (dated by TCRdb to between 2020 and 2023). Broadly, across the study: Patients in Cohort 1 were given 0.5 Gy per fraction every 2 weeks, and the prescribed total PTV dose was 6.5 Gy. Starting on cycle 1 day 1, patients took 300 mg of aspirin by mouth once daily for four cycles. The trial did not randomize participants into treatment groups. Every two weeks, patients got intravenous cyclophosphamide at 200 mg/m2, given one day ahead of each radiation and immunotherapy administration. In Cohort 2, 1 Gy per fraction was delivered every two weeks, for a total of 13 Gy over 26 weeks. Eight patients were included in the translational analysis, namely three from the first dose cohort plus the first five from the second dose cohort. Patients were given nivolumab as a 240 mg flat dose every two weeks and ipilimumab at 1 mg/kg every six weeks, with both drugs delivered intravenously.

The listed sequencing device is Illumina HiSeq 2500. First-strand cDNA was synthesized with Superscript III and a set of TRAV- and TRBV-specific primers, covering both TCRalpha and TCRbeta chains. TCRs were amplified with Phusion for 20 to 25 PCR cycles using a constant-region primer together with the adapter attached to the V primers. Amplification of the isolated mRNA was done with the MessageAmp II aRNA Amplification Kit, which involved an approximately 15-hour in vitro transcription at 37 degrees C. The Dynabeads mRNA DIRECT Purification Kit was used to isolate mRNA for TCR sequencing. Indexed Illumina adapters were added in a second approximately 25-cycle Phusion PCR, and the resulting products were purified with AMPure XP beads. As for the authors' bioinformatics: Using custom Perl scripts, TCR sequences that encoded the same protein were pooled, out-of-frame sequences were dropped, and the abundance of each clonotype was calculated. TCR sequences supported by only a single read were excluded from analysis. Repertoire metrics included Shannon entropy, Gini index, clonality, richness, and frequency of TCRs shared between repertoires. TCRdb trimmed public reads at Q25 via fastp, called clones via MiXCR and kept in-frame beta chains. Every CDR3 protein is listed once, alongside the most common genes and DNA of its rows. These V and J calls derive from TCRdb rather than the authors' analysis. The sample data list 65,000 to 90,000 distinct CDR3 sequences, and under 20% of these were observed just once. The top ten hold 4.5% to 7.5% of the sample.

Sample: PBMCs, taken before treatment. This sequence uses TRBV6-1 and TRBJ2-7; the D gene is possibly TRBD1 or TRBD2, with 5 bases matching each. The receptor was isolated from a male donor with prostate cancer. The nucleotide sequence reads as follows: TGTGCCAGCAGTGAAGTTTGGGGGTACGAGCAGTACTTC. Its protein is CASSEVWGYEQYF.